Sequencing of this T cell receptor beta chain was carried out in a study of post-analysis software for immune sequencing data. The study's findings and limits: In patients, TRBV5-6, TRBV5-1 and TRBV20-1 belonged to five or six TRBV segments found more frequently than in controls.

Built from TCR beta cDNA, the libraries had unique molecular identifiers in them. From the PCR reads, TCRdb called clonotypes with MiXCR, one entry per CDR3 protein. This table holds hundreds of thousands of distinct CDR3 sequences, around a third found once. The CDR3 covers 14 residues. Between the trimmed V and J ends, which lost 0 bases and 3 bases, there was a span of 9 bases. The germline V gene has CDR1 SGHRS and CDR2 YFSETQ. A remark on this clonotype: The antigen is undetermined.

Sequences were obtained from blood. The clonotype originates from a girl aged 5-17 years with multiple sclerosis. This chain joins TRBV5-1 and TRBJ1-1; D gene uncertain. CDR3 nucleotides: TGCGCCAGCAGCTTGGGGTTTACCGACACTGAAGCTTTCTTT. It yields the protein CASSLGFTDTEAFF.